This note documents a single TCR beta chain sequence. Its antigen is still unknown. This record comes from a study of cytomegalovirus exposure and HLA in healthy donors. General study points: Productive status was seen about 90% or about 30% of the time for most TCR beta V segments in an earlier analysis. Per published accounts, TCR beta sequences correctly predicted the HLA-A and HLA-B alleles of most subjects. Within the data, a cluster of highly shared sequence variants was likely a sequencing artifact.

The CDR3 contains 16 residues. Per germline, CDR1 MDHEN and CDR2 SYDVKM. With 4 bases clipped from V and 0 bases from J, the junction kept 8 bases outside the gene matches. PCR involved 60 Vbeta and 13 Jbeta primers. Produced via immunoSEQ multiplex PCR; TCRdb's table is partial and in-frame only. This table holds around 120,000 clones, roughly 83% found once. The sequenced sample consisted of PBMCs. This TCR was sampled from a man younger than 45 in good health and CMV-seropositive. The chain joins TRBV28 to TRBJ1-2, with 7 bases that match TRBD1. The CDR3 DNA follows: TGTGCCAGCAGTTACGGGGACAGCTTTTCTAACTATGGCTACACCTTC. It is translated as CASSYGDSFSNYGYTF.